These T cell receptor beta chains were read from a single sample in a study of beta chain features in type 1 diabetes. Clones were sequenced by immunoSEQ multiplex PCR, and TCRdb holds only the in-frame ones, with some missing. Here the sample spans roughly 400,000 clones, around 16% being singletons. The material sequenced was naive CD4+ T cells from blood. These receptors were taken from a woman younger than 35 in good health. Each CDR3 is given without its conserved first and last residue. The D gene is left open where the match is weak.

v_call	d_call	cdr3_aa
TRBV19	.	ASSMDGQLSNQPQH
TRBV27	TRBD1	ASRTIQGANYGYT
TRBV18	TRBD2	ASSPFSGPSGILEQF
TRBV7-3	.	ASSLNQIYGYT
TRBV15	.	ATSRPAQGFVSYEQY
TRBV5-1	.	ASSLGPGIQETQY
TRBV7-2	TRBD2	ASSRTSVNNEQF
TRBV7-9	.	ASSFQGLENTEAF
TRBV4-3	.	ASSQMSGIGEKLF
TRBV7-8	.	ASSNRLTNTGELF
TRBV30	TRBD1	AWGGTGKAKNIQY
TRBV30	TRBD2	AWGTSGTNTGELF
TRBV5-6	.	ASSLSGTWGDYGYT
TRBV15	.	ATSRDRRASSYNEQF
TRBV7-8	TRBD2	ASSLSSTGGPQETQY
TRBV4-1	.	ASSQDRELF
TRBV7-2	TRBD1	ASSTWTGPGETQY
TRBV30	.	AWSGTDQETQY
TRBV7-2	TRBD2	ASSRRTSGSRTSYEQY
TRBV29-1	.	SVEWAGGNTIY
TRBV2	.	ASRTGSNYGYT
TRBV28	.	ASSSSGNQYRGTQY
TRBV6-5	TRBD2	ASRQREGRDIQY
TRBV4-3	TRBD2	ASSPRVAGTYEQY
TRBV5-4	TRBD2	ASSPSLAGLSEQY
TRBV5-4	.	ASSGGWSGLNEQF
TRBV2	.	ASSEQGSRSETQY
TRBV19	TRBD1	ASSSQGAGNTGELF
TRBV18	.	ASSPGSSYEQY